This section outlines one TCR beta chain sequence together with its context. Antigen specificity is unknown. The PCR employed 60 Vbeta primers together with 13 Jbeta primers. Libraries were prepared by immunoSEQ multiplex PCR; TCRdb keeps only in-frame clonotypes and omits some of them. This sample yields about 110,000 clones, of which roughly 80% are seen a single time; approximately 1.2% belongs to the top ten. This record belongs to a study of cytomegalovirus exposure and HLA in healthy donors. Points from the study as a whole: In a later analysis, most CMV-associated TCR beta chains appeared HLA-restricted. For presence/absence analyses, sequencing depth was assumed to be roughly uniform across donors.

The CDR3 length is 21 residues. With V trimmed by 0 bases and J by 3 bases, 23 bases remained unmatched. The sample was PBMCs. The V and J genes are TRBV23-1 and TRBJ2-7; the match to TRBD1 covers 7 bases. TRBV23-1 is assigned to the ORF class and has an uncertain function. The TCR was taken from a woman under 40 in good health and CMV-seronegative. CDR3 residues: CASSQSVDGPKTDRALYEQYF. CDR3 bases: TGCGCCAGCAGTCAATCAGTGGATGGACCTAAAACTGACAGGGCCCTCTACGAGCAGTACTTC.